These T cell receptor beta chains were read from a single sample in a study of CD8+CD57+ T cells in acquired aplastic anemia. TCRdb passed the reads through MiXCR, listing each CDR3 protein once. The sample has approximately 170,000 distinct CDR3 sequences; less than 70% are singletons. The sequenced sample was sorted CD4+, CD8+, or CD8+CD57+ T cells (not recorded which) from PBMCs. Source of these receptors: a human donor in good health, serving as a control. Each CDR3 is given with its conserved first and last residue. The D gene is left open where the match is weak. Where a row states a size, it is once, few, many or the class of an expanded clone; other rows omit it.

j_call,v_call,d_call,clone_size,cdr3_nt,cdr3_aa
TRBJ1-2,TRBV5-1,NA,NA,TGCGCCAGCAGCTTGGGAGCCGACTATGGCTACACCTTC,CASSLGADYGYTF
TRBJ1-5,TRBV7-2,NA,many,TGTGCCAGCAGCTTAGGAGGGATAAGCAATCAGCCCCAGCATTTT,CASSLGGISNQPQHF
TRBJ2-7,TRBV24-1,NA,many,TGTGCCACCAGTGGTGGGTCCTCCTACGAGCAGTACTTC,CATSGGSSYEQYF
TRBJ1-4,TRBV5-6,NA,many,TGTGCCAGCAGGCAGGCACTTAATGAAAAACTGTTTTTT,CASRQALNEKLFF
TRBJ1-5,TRBV9,NA,NA,TGTGCCAGCAGCCCCACCGGGACAACGGAGCCCCAGCATTTT,CASSPTGTTEPQHF
TRBJ2-1,TRBV6-2/TRBV6-3,NA,many,TGTGCCGCAGGCCGAGCGACAGTCTCCTACAATGAGCAGTTCTTC,CAAGRATVSYNEQFF
TRBJ1-1,TRBV29-1,TRBD1,many,TGCAGCGTTTCCGGACAGGGAGTCCAAGAAGCTTTCTTT,CSVSGQGVQEAFF
TRBJ2-5,TRBV9,TRBD1,many,TGTGCCAGCAGCGTAGAGGGACAGGGGAAAGAGACCCAGTACTTC,CASSVEGQGKETQYF
TRBJ1-2,TRBV7-9,TRBD1,many,TGTGCCAGCAGCTTAGGAGGACAGGGTACCTTTGGCTACACCTTC,CASSLGGQGTFGYTF
TRBJ2-3,TRBV9,NA,many,TGTGCCAGCAGCGTAGAGACAGATACGCAGTATTTT,CASSVETDTQYF
TRBJ2-5,TRBV6-5,TRBD1,many,TGTGCCAGCAGTTACGCGGACAGGGCAGCCGAGACCCAGTACTTC,CASSYADRAAETQYF
TRBJ1-1,TRBV2,TRBD1,NA,TGTGCCAGCGTAACAGGGGGCGACGGGAAAACTGAAGCTTTCTTT,CASVTGGDGKTEAFF
TRBJ1-2,TRBV24-1,NA,few,TGTGCCACCAGTGATGCACAGGGATATGGCTACACCTTC,CATSDAQGYGYTF